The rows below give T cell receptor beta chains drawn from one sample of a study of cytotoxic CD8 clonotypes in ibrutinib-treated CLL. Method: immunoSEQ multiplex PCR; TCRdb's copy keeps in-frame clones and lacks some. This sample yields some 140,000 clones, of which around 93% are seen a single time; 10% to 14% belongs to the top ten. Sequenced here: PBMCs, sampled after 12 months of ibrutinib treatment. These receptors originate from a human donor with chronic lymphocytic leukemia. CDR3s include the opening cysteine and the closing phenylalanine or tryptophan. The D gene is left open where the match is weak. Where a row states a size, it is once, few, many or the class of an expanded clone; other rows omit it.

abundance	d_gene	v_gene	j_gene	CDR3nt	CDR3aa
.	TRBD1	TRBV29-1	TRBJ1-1	TGCAGCGTTGAAGTCCGAGCGGACAGGCCTAAAGCTTTCTTT	CSVEVRADRPKAFF
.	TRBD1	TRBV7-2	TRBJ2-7	TGTGCCAGCAGCCTAGGACAGGGGGCCTACGAGCAGTACTTC	CASSLGQGAYEQYF
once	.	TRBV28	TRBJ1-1	TGTGCCAGCAGTGCAATGTATGGGACCGAGAACACTGAAGCTTTCTTT	CASSAMYGTENTEAFF
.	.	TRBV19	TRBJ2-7	TGTGCCAGTAGTATGCTCGGGACAATGCATCGATACGAGCAGTACTTC	CASSMLGTMHRYEQYF
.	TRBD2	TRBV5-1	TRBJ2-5	TGCGCCAGCAGCGAGGGACTAGCGGGAGGGCCGGAGACCCAGTACTTC	CASSEGLAGGPETQYF
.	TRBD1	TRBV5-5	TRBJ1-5	TGTGCCAGCAGCCTAGACAGGGACCCGAATCAGCCCCAGCATTTT	CASSLDRDPNQPQHF
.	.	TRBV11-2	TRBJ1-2	TGTGCCAGCAGCTTAGATCTTCGGTCACAGCCCTATGGCTACACCTTC	CASSLDLRSQPYGYTF
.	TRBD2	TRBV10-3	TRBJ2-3	TGTGCCCAGGCGGAGCGGGAGGGTGCGGATACGCAGTATTTT	CAQAEREGADTQYF
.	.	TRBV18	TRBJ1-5	TGTGCCAGCTCACCCGGAAGGGATCAGCCCCAGCATTTT	CASSPGRDQPQHF
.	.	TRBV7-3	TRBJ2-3	TGTGCCAGCAGCTCCGGGACTGATACGCAGTATTTT	CASSSGTDTQYF
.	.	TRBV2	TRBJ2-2	TGTGCCAGCAGTTGGAGCAGAGGGATATCCGGGGAGCTGTTTTTT	CASSWSRGISGELFF
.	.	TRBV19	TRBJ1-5	TGTGCCAGTAGTATAGCCTCCGGTGGGGTGCGGAATCAGCCCCAGCATTTT	CASSIASGGVRNQPQHF
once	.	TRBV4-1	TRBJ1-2	TGCGCCAGCAGCCAAGATCTATTCGGGCCGCTGACAAACTATGGCTACACCTTC	CASSQDLFGPLTNYGYTF
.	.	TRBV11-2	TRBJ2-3	TGTGCCAGCAGCTTAGTCCCAGGAAGCACAGATACGCAGTATTTT	CASSLVPGSTDTQYF
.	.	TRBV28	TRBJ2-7	TGTGCCAGCACGCTGGGGAGGCAAGAGTACTTC	CASTLGRQEYF
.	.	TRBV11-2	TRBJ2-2	TGTGCCAGCAGCTTAGGGACTACCACCGGGGAGCTGTTTTTT	CASSLGTTTGELFF
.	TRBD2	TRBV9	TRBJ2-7	TGTGCCAGCAGCCCACACCAGGGACTAGCGGGATCCTACGAGCAGTACTTC	CASSPHQGLAGSYEQYF
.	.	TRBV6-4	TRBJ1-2	TGTGCCAGCAGTGCCTCAGGGGAGTGGGGCTACTATGGCTACACCTTC	CASSASGEWGYYGYTF
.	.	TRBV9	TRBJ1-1	TGTGCCAGCAGCGTAACAGCCAACACTGAAGCTTTCTTT	CASSVTANTEAFF
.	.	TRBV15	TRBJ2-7	TGTGCCACCAGCAGAGCACGGGGCGGGTGGCCCTACGAGCAGTACTTC	CATSRARGGWPYEQYF
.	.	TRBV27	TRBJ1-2	TGTGCCAGCAGTTTAAATATTCGGGACGGATACTATGGCTACACCTTC	CASSLNIRDGYYGYTF
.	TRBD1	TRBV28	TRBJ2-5	TGTGCCAGCAGCCTCACAGGGGACCTTAGTGGAGAGACCCAGTACTTC	CASSLTGDLSGETQYF
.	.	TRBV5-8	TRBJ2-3	TGTGCCAGCAGAGTGGGGCGAGGGATAATCGGGACAGATACGCAGTATTTT	CASRVGRGIIGTDTQYF
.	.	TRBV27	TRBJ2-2	TGTGCCAGCAGTTTAGTGAACACCGGGGAGCTGTTTTTT	CASSLVNTGELFF
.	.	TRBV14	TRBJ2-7	TGTGCCAGCAGCCCTATCGGGGGCGGTAAACCCTACGAGCAGTACTTC	CASSPIGGGKPYEQYF
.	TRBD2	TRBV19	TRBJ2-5	TGTGCCAGTACCGGGACTAGCTGGGGGAAGACCCAGTACTTC	CASTGTSWGKTQYF
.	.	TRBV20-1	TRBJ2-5	TGCAGTGCTCCTGGGTGGGGGGACCAGTACTTC	CSAPGWGDQYF
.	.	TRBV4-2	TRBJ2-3	TGTGCCAGCAGTCCCGGTGCGGGGAGCACAGATACGCAGTATTTT	CASSPGAGSTDTQYF
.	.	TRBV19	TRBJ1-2	TGTGCCAGTAGTACCCCATTACAGGGTGGCTACACCTTC	CASSTPLQGGYTF
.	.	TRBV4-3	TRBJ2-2	TGCGCCAGCGGGCCCGGCACCGGGGAGCTGTTTTTT	CASGPGTGELFF
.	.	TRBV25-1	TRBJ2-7	TGTGCCAGCAGTGCCCACTACGAGCAGTACTTC	CASSAHYEQYF